This T cell receptor (beta chain) was sequenced for a study of T cells in Graves' hyperthyroidism and ophthalmopathy. Turning to the study itself: Peripheral blood specimens were obtained at initial diagnosis, prior to any treatment.

Many counts were recorded for this clonotype. Its antigen is unidentified. With duration under 3 months, ophthalmopathy was active: Clinical Activity Score at least 3, NOSPECS at least 4. There were TCR beta CDR3 regions amplified from RNA transcripts. First-round RT-PCR targeting the TCR CDR3 was performed with the HTBI primer set. TCRdb reanalysed the multiplex PCR reads using MiXCR and keeps one entry per CDR3 protein. There are about 260,000 distinct CDR3 sequences in the sample; around 17% occur only once, and around 30% lies in the top ten. The study's findings and limits: Most thyroid clonotypes that were expanded above 0.001 also turned up in blood.

Trimming cost V 7 bases and J 1 base, with 17 bases left between them. Germline CDR1 reads MDHEN; CDR2 reads SYDVKM. The CDR3 extends over 15 amino acids. The chain employs TRBV28 and TRBJ2-7; TRBD1 might be the D (6 bases). The TCR sequence derives from a woman in her late teens or twenties with Graves' ophthalmopathy. Specimen: blood. This CDR3 is CASISAETGSYEQYF. DNA for the CDR3: TGTGCCAGCATCTCGGCCGAGACAGGATCCTACGAGCAGTACTTC.